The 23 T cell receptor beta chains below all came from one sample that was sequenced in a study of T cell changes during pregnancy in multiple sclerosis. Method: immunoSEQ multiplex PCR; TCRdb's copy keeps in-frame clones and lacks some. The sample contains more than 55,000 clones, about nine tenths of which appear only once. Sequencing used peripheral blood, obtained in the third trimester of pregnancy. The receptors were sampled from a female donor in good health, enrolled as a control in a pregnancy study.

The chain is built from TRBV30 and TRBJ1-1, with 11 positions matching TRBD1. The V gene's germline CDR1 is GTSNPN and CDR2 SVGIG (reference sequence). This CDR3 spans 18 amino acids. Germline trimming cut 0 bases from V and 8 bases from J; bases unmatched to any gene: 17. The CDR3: CAWSVAPRTGGASPEAFF. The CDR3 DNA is TGTGCCTGGAGTGTAGCCCCTCGGACAGGGGGCGCTTCACCGGAAGCTTTCTTT.

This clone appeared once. In nucleotides, the CDR3 is TGTGCCAGCAGCCGAGGGCAGGGGGCCACTGAAGCTTTCTTT. Translating it yields CASSRGQGATEAFF. V is TRBV7-9 and J is TRBJ1-1; 8 bases match TRBD1. The CDR3 is made up of 14 amino acids. V gave up 5 bases and J gave up 4 bases; unmatched junction bases: 6. Germline V gene data show CDR1 as SEHNR and CDR2 as FQNEAQ (reference sequence).

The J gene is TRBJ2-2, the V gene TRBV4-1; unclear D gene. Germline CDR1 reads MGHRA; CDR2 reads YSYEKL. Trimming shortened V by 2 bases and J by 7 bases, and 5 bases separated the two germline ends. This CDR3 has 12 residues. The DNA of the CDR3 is TGCGCCAGCAGCCAACCGGTCGGGGAGCTGTTTTTT. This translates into CASSQPVGELFF.

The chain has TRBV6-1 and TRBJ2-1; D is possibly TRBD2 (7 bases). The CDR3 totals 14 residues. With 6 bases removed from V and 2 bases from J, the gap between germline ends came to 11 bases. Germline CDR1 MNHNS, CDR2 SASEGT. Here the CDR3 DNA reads TGTGCCAGCAGGGGGAGGGGGGCCTACAATGAGCAGTTCTTC. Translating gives CASRGRGAYNEQFF.

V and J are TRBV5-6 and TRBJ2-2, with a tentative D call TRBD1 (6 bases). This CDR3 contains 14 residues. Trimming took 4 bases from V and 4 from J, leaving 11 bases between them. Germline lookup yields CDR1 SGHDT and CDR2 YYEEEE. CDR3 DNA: TGTGCCAGCAGCCTCACAGGGCTCACCGGGGAGCTGTTTTTT. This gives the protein CASSLTGLTGELFF.

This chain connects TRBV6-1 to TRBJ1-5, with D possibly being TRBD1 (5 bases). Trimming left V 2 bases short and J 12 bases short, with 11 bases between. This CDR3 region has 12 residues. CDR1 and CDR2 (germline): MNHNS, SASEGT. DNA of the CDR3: TGTGCCAGCAGTGAACGGGGGTTGCTCCAGCATTTT. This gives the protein CASSERGLLQHF.

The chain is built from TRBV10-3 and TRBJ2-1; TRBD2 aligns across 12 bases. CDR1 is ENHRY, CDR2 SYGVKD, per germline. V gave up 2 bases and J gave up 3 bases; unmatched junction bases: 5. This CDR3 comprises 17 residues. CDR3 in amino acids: CAISEELAGGNYNEQFF. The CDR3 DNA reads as TGTGCCATCAGTGAGGAGCTAGCGGGGGGGAACTACAATGAGCAGTTCTTC.

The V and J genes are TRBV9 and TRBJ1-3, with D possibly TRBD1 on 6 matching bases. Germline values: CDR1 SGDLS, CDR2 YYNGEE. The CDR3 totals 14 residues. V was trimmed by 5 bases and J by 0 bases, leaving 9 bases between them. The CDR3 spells CASSEDSSGNTIYF. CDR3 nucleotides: TGTGCCAGCAGTGAGGACAGCTCTGGAAACACCATATATTTT.

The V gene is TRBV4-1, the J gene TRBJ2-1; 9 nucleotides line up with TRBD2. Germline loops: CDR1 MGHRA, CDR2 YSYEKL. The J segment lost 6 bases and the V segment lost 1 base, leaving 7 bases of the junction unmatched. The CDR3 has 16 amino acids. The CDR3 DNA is TGCGCCAGCAGCCAAGTTTGGCGGGGGGGAGGCAATGAGCAGTTCTTC. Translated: CASSQVWRGGGNEQFF.

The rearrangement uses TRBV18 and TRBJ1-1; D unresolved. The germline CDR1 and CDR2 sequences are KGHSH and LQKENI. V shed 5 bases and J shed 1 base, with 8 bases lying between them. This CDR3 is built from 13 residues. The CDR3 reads CASSFAENTEAFF. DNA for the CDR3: TGTGCCAGCTCATTTGCGGAGAACACTGAAGCTTTCTTT.

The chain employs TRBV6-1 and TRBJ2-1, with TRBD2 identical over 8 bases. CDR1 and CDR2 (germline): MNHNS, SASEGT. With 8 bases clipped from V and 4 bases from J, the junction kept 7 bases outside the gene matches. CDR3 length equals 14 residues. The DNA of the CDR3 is TGTGCCAGCTCTCCTAGCGGGCCTTACAATGAGCAGTTCTTC. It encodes CASSPSGPYNEQFF.

The CDR3 region is CASSEARINEQFF. The CDR3 DNA reads TGTGCCAGCAGTGAGGCTAGAATAAATGAGCAGTTCTTC. The chain recombines TRBV2 with TRBJ2-1; D is ambiguous. With 3 bases removed from V and 7 bases from J, the gap between germline ends came to 10 bases. Germline V CDR1 and CDR2: SNHLY, FYNNEI. The CDR3 contains 13 residues.

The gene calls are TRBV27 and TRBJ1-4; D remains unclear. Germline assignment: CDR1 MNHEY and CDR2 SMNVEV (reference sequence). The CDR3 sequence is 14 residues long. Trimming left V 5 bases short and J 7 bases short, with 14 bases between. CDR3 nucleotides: TGTGCCAGCAGTCCATCAACAGTAGTTGAAAAACTGTTTTTT. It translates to CASSPSTVVEKLFF. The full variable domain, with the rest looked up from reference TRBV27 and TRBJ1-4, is EAQVTQNPRYLITVTGKKLTVTCSQNMNHEYMSWYRQDPGLGLRQIYYSMNVEVTDKGDVPEGYKVSRKEKRNFPLILESPSPNQTSLYFCASSPSTVVEKLFFGSGTQLSVL.

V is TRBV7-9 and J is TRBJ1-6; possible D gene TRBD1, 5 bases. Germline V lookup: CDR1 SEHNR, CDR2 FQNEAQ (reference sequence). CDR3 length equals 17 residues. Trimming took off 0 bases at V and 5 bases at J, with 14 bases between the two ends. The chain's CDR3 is CASSLAPGLEDNSPLHF. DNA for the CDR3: TGTGCCAGCAGCTTAGCCCCGGGACTTGAAGATAATTCACCCCTCCACTTT. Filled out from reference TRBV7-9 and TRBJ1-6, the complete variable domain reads DTGVSQNPRHKITKRGQNVTFRCDPISEHNRLYWYRQTLGQGPEFLTYFQNEAQLEKSRLLSDRFSAERPKGSFSTLEIQRTEQGDSAMYLCASSLAPGLEDNSPLHFGNGTRLTVT.

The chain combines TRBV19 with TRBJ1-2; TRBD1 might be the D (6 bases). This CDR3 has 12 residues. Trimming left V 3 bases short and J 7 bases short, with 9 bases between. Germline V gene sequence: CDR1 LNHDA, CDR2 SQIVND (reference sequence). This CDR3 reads CASSIRGGGYTF. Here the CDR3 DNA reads TGTGCCAGTAGTATCAGAGGGGGTGGCTACACCTTC.

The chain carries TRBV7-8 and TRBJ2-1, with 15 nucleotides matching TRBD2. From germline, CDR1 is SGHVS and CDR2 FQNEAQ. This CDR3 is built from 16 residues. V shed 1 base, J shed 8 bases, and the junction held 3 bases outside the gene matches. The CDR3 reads CASSLGTSGGADEQFF. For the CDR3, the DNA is TGTGCCAGCAGCTTAGGGACTAGCGGGGGGGCGGATGAGCAGTTCTTC.

In DNA form, the CDR3 reads TGTGCCAGCAGCTCTATAGACAGTTATGGCTACACCTTC. Translation gives CASSSIDSYGYTF. The rearrangement joins TRBV7-2 to TRBJ1-2, with D perhaps matching TRBD1 (5 bases). CDR3 size: 13 residues. V lost 4 bases and J lost 5, with 11 bases in between. CDR1 SGHTA and CDR2 FQGNSA come from the germline V gene.

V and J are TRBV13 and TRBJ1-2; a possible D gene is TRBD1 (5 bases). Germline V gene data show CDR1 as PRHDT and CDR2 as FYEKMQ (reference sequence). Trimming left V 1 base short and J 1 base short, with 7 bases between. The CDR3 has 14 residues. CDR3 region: CASSLAGNNYGYTF. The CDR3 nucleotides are TGTGCCAGCAGCTTAGCAGGGAATAACTATGGCTACACCTTC. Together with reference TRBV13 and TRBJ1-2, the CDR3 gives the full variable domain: AAGVIQSPRHLIKEKRETATLKCYPIPRHDTVYWYQQGPGQDPQFLISFYEKMQSDKGSIPDRFSAQQFSDYHSELNMSSLELGDSALYFCASSLAGNNYGYTFGSGTRLTVV.

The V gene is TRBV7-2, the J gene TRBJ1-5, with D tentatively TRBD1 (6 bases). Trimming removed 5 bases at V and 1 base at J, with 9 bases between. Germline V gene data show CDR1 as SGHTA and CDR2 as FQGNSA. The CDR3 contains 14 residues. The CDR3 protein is CASSRQVSNQPQHF. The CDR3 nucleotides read TGTGCCAGCAGCAGACAGGTCAGCAATCAGCCCCAGCATTTT. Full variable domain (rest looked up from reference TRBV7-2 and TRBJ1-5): GAGVSQSPSNKVTEKGKDVELRCDPISGHTALYWYRQSLGQGLEFLIYFQGNSAPDKSGLPSDRFSAERTGGSVSTLTIQRTQQEDSAVYLCASSRQVSNQPQHFGDGTRLSIL.

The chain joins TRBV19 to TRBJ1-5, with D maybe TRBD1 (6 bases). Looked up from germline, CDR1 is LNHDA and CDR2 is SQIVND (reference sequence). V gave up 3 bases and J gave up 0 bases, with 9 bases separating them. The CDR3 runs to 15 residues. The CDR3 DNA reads TGTGCCAGTAGTATGGACAGTTATAGCAATCAGCCCCAGCATTTT. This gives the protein CASSMDSYSNQPQHF.

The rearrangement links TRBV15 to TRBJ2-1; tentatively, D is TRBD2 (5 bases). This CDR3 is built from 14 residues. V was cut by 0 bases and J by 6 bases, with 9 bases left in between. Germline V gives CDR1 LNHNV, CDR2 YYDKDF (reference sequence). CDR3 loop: CATSRDRRGNEQFF. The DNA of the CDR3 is TGTGCCACCAGCAGAGATCGTCGGGGCAATGAGCAGTTCTTC.

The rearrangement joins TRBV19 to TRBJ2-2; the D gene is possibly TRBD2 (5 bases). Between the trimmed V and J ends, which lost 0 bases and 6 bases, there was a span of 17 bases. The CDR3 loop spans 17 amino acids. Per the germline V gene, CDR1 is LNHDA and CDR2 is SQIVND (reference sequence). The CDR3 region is CASSIDREGLDPGELFF. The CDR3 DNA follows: TGTGCCAGTAGTATAGATCGAGAGGGTCTAGACCCCGGGGAGCTGTTTTTT. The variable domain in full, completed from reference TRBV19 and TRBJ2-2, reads DGGITQSPKYLFRKEGQNVTLSCEQNLNHDAMYWYRQDPGQGLRLIYYSQIVNDFQKGDIAEGYSVSREKKESFPLTVTSAQKNPTAFYLCASSIDREGLDPGELFFGEGSRLTVL.

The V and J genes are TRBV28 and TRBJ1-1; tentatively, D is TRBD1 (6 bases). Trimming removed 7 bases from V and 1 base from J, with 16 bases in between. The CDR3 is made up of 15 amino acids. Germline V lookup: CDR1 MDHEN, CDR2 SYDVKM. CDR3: CASTWGGAKNTEAFF. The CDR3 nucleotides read TGTGCCAGCACCTGGGGGGGCGCCAAGAACACTGAAGCTTTCTTT.